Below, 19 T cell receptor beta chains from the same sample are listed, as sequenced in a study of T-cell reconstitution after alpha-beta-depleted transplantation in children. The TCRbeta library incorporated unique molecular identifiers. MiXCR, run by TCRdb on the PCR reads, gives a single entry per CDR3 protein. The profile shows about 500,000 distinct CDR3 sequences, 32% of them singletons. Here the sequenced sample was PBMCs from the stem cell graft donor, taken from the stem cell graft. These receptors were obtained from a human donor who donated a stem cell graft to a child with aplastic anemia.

CDR3 region: CSARETLPVSEGRRIMEGHYEQFF. In DNA form, the CDR3 reads TGCAGTGCTAGAGAGACACTACCAGTTAGCGAGGGTAGGAGAATTATGGAGGGCCACTATGAGCAGTTCTTC. V gene TRBV20-1 combines with J gene TRBJ2-1, with TRBD2 as a possible D gene (6 bases). Germline values: CDR1 DFQATT, CDR2 SNEGSKA (reference sequence). Trimming took off 0 bases at V and 8 bases at J, with 44 bases between the two ends. The CDR3 is made up of 24 amino acids.

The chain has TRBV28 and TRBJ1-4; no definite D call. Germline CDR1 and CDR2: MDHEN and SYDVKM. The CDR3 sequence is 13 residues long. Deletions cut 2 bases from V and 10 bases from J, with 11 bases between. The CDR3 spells CASSLNGHGKLFF. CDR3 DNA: TGTGCCAGCAGTTTAAATGGGCACGGAAAACTGTTTTTT.

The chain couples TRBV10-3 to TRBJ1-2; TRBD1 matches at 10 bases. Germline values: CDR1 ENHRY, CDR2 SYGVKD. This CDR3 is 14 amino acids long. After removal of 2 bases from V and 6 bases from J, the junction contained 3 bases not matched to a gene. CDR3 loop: CAISEGQGVHGYTF. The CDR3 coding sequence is TGTGCCATCAGTGAGGGACAGGGGGTCCATGGCTACACCTTC.

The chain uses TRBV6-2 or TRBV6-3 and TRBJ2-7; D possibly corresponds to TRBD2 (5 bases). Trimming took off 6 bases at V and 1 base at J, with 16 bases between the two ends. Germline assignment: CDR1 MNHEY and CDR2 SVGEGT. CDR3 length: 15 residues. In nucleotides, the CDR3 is TGTGCCAGCAGGGACTCCAGCGTAAATTCCTACGAGCAGTACGTC. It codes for CASRDSSVNSYEQYV.

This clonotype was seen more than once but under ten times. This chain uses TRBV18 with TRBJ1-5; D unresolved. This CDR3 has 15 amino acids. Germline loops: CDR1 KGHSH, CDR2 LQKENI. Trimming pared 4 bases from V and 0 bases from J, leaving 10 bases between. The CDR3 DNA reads TGTGCCAGCTCACGGGAGGGAAATAGCAATCAGCCCCAGCATTTT. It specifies CASSREGNSNQPQHF.

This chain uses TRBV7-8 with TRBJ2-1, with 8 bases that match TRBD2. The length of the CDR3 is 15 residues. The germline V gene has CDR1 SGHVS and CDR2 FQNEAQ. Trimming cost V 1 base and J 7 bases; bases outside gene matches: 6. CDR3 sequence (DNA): TGTGCCAGCAGCTTAGGATGGGCTAGCGGGAATGAGCAGTTCTTC. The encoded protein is CASSLGWASGNEQFF.

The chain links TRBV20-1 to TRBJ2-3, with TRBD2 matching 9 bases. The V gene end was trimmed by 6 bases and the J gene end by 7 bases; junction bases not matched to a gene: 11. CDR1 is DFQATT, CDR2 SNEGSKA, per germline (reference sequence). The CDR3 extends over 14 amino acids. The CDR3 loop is CSAELAGDRYTQYF. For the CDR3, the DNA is TGCAGTGCGGAACTAGCGGGTGACCGGTATACGCAGTATTTT.

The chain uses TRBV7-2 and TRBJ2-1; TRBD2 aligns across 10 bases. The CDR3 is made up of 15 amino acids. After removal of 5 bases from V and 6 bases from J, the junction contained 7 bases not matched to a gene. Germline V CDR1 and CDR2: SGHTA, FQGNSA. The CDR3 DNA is TGTGCCAGCAGCCACCGGACTAGCGGAGGCAATGAGCAGTTCTTC. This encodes CASSHRTSGGNEQFF.

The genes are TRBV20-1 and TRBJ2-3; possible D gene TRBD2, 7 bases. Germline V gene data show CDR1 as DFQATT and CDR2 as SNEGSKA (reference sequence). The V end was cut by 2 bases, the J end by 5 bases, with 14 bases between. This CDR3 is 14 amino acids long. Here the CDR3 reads CSARRGRALDTQYF. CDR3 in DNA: TGCAGTGCTAGAAGGGGGAGGGCCTTAGATACGCAGTATTTT.

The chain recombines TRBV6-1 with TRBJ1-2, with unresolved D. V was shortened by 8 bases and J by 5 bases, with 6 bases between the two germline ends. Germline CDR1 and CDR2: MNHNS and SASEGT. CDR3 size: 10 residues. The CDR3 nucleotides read TGTGCCAGCGTGGGGTATGGCTACACCTTC. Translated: CASVGYGYTF.

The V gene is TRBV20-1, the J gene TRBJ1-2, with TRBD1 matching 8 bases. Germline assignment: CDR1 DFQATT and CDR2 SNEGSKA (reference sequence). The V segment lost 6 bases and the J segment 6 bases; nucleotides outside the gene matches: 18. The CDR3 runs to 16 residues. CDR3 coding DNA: TGCAGTGCCACCAAAGGACGGACAGGGCGATCCGATGGCTACACCTTC. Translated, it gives CSATKGRTGRSDGYTF.

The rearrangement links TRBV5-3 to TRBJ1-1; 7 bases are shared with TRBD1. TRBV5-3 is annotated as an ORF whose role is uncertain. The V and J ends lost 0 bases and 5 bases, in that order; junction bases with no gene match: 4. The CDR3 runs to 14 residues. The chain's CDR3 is CARSLDRGRTEAFF. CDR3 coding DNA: TGTGCCAGAAGCTTGGACAGGGGTAGAACTGAAGCTTTCTTT.

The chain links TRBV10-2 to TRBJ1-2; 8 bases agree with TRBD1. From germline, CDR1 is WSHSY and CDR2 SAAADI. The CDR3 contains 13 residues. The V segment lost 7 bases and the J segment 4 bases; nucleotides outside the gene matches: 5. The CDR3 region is CASTQGGIYGYTF. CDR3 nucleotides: TGCGCCAGCACACAGGGGGGAATCTATGGCTACACCTTC.

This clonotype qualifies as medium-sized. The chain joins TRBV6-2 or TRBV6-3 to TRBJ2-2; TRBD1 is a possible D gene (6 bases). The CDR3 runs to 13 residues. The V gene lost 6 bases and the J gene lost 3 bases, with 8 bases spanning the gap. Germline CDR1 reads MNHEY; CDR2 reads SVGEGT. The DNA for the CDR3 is TGTGCCAGCAGCAACAGGGACACCGGGGAGCTGTTTTTT. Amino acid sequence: CASSNRDTGELFF.

DNA for the CDR3: TGTGCCAGCAGCTTATTGACTAGCGGGAGTTATGGCGATGAGCAGTTCTTC. It yields the protein CASSLLTSGSYGDEQFF. The J gene is TRBJ2-1, the V gene TRBV7-8; 12 bases match TRBD2. The ends lost 2 bases at V and 8 bases at J; junction bases unmatched: 10. Germline V CDR1 and CDR2: SGHVS, FQNEAQ. The CDR3 loop spans 17 amino acids.

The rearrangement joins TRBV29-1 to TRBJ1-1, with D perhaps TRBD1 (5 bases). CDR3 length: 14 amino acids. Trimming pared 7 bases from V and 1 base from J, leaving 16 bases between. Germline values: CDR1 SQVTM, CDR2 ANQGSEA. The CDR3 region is CSAGTGTANTEAFF. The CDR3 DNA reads TGCAGCGCTGGAACCGGGACGGCGAACACTGAAGCTTTCTTT.

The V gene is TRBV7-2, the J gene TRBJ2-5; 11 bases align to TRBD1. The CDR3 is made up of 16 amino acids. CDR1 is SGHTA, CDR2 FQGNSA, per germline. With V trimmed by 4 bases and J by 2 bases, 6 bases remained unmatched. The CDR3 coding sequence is TGTGCCAGCAGCTCCGGGACAGGGGGACGTCAAGAGACCCAGTACTTC. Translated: CASSSGTGGRQETQYF.

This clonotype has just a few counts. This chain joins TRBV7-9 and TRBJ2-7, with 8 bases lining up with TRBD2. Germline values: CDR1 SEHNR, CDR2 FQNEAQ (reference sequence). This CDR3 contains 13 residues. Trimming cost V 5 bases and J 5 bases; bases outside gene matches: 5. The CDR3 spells CASSPPGGDEQYF. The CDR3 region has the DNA TGTGCCAGCAGCCCGCCCGGGGGGGACGAGCAGTACTTC.

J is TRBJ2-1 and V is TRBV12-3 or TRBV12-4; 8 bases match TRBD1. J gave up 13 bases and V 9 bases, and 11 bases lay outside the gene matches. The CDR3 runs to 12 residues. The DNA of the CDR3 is TGTGCCAGTCAAACAGGGGGGCCAGGACAGTTCTTC. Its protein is CASQTGGPGQFF.